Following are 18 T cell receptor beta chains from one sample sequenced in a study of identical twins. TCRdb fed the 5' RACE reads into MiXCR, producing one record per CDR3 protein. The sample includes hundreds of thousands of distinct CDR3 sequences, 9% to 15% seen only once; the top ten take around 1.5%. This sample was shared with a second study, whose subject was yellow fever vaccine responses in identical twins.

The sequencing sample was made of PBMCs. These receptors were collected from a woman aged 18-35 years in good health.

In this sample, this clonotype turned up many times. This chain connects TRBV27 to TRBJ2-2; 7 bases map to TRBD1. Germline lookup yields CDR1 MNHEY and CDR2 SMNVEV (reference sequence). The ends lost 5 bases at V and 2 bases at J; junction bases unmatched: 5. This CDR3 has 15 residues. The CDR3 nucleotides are TGTGCCAGCAGTCAACAGGGGACCAACACCGGGGAGCTGTTTTTT. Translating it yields CASSQQGTNTGELFF.

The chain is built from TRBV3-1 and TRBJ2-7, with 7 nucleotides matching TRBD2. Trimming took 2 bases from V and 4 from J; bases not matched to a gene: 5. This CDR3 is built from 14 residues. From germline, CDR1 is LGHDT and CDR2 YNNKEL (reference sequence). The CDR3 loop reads CASSQYLADYEQYF. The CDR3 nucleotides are TGTGCCAGCAGCCAATACCTAGCGGATTACGAGCAGTACTTC.

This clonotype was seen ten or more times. CDR3 nucleotides: TGTGCCACCAGTGACACTAGCGGGCCGGAGCAGTTCTTC. This sequence encodes CATSDTSGPEQFF. This chain joins TRBV24-1 and TRBJ2-1, with 9 bases aligning to TRBD2. Germline V CDR1 and CDR2: KGHDR, SFDVKD. The CDR3 has 13 amino acids. V lost 4 bases, J lost 10 bases, and 4 bases stayed unmatched.

The CDR3 sequence: CASSPSTGSLSSGTEAFF. The CDR3 DNA reads TGTGCCAGCAGTCCGTCGACAGGGAGTTTGTCTTCGGGCACTGAAGCTTTCTTT. V and J are TRBV28 and TRBJ1-1; TRBD1 matches at 7 bases. The CDR3 runs 18 residues. Germline lookup yields CDR1 MDHEN and CDR2 SYDVKM. V was clipped by 5 bases and J by 4 bases; unmatched bases: 19.

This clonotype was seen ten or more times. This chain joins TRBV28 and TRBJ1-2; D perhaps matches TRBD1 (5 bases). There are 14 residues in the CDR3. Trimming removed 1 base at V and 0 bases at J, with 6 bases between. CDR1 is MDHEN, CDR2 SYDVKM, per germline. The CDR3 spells CASSLSTANYGYTF. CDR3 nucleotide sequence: TGTGCCAGCAGTTTATCGACAGCTAACTATGGCTACACCTTC.

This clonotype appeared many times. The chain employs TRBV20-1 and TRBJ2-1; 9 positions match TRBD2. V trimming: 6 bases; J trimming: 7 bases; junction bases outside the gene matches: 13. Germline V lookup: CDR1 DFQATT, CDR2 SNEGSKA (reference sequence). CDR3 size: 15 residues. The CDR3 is CSALAAGGPVNEQFF. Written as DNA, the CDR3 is TGCAGTGCCTTGGCGGCGGGGGGGCCTGTAAATGAGCAGTTCTTC.

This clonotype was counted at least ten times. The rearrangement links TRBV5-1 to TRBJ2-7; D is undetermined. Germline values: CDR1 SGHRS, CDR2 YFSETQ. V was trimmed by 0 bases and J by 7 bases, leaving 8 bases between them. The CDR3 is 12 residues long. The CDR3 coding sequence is TGCGCCAGCAGCTTGGAAGTAGGAGAGCAGTACTTC. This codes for CASSLEVGEQYF.

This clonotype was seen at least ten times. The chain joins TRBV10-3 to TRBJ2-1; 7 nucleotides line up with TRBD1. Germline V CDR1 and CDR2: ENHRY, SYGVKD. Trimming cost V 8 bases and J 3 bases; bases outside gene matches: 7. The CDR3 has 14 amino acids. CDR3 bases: TGTGCCATCGGAAAGGGGACAGACTACAATGAGCAGTTCTTC. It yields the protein CAIGKGTDYNEQFF.

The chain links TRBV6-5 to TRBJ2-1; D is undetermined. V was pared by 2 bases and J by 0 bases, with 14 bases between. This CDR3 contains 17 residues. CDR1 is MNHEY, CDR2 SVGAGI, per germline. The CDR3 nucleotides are TGTGCCAGCAGTTACGTGTCAGAGGCGAGCTCCTACAATGAGCAGTTCTTC. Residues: CASSYVSEASSYNEQFF.

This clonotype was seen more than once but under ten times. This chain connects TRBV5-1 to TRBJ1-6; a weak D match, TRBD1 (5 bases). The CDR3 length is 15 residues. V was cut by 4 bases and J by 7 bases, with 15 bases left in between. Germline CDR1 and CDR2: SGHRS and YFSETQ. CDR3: CASSNRDWGNSPLHF. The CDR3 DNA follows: TGCGCCAGCAGCAACCGGGACTGGGGGAATTCACCCCTCCACTTT.

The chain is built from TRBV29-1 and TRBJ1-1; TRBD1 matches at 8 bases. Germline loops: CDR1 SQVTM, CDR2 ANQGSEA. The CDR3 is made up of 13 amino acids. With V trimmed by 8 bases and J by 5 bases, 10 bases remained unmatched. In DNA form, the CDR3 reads TGCAGCACAATCCAGGGGGCTGGAACTGAAGCTTTCTTT. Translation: CSTIQGAGTEAFF.

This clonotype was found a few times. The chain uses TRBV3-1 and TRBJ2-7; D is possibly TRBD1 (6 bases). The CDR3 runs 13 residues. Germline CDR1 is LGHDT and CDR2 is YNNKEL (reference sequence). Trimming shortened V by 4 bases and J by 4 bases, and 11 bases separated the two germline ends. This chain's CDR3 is CASSRRTGYEQYF. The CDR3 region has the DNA TGTGCCAGCAGCCGACGCACAGGGTACGAGCAGTACTTC.

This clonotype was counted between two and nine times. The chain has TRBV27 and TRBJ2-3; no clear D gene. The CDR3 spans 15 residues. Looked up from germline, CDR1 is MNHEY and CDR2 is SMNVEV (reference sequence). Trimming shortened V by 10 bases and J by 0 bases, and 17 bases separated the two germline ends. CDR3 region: CATTPDISSTDTQYF. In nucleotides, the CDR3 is TGTGCCACCACCCCCGACATATCTAGCACAGATACGCAGTATTTT.

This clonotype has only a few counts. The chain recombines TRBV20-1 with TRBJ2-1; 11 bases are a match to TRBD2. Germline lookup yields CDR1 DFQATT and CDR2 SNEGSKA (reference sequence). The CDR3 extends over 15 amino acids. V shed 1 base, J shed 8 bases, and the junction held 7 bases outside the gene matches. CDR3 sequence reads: CSARGLAGGYYEQFF. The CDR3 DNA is TGCAGTGCTAGAGGCCTAGCGGGAGGATATTATGAGCAGTTCTTC.

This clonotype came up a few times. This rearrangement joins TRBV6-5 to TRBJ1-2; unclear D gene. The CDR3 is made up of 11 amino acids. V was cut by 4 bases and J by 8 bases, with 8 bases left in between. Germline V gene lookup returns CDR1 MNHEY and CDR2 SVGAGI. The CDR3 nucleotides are TGTGCCAGCAGTTCCCCGGAGGGCTACACCTTC. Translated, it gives CASSSPEGYTF.

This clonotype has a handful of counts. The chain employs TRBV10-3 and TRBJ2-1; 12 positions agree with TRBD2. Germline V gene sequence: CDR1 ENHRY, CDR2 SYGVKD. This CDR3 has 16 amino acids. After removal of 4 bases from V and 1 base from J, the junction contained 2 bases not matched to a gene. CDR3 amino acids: CAISVGTSGSYNEQFF. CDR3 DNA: TGTGCCATCAGTGTGGGGACTAGCGGGTCCTACAATGAGCAGTTCTTC.

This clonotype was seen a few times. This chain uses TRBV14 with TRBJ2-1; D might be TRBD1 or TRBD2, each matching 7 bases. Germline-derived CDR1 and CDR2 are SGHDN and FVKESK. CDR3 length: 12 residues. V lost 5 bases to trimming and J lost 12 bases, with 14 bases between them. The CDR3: CASSSPGGGQFF. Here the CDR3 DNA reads TGTGCCAGCAGCTCCCCAGGGGGGGGGCAGTTCTTC.

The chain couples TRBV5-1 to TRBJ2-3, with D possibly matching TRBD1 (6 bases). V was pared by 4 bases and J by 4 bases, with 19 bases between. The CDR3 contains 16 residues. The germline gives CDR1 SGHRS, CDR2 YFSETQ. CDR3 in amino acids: CASSPTGTVVADTQYF. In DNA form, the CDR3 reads TGCGCCAGCAGCCCGACAGGCACCGTAGTTGCAGATACGCAGTATTTT.